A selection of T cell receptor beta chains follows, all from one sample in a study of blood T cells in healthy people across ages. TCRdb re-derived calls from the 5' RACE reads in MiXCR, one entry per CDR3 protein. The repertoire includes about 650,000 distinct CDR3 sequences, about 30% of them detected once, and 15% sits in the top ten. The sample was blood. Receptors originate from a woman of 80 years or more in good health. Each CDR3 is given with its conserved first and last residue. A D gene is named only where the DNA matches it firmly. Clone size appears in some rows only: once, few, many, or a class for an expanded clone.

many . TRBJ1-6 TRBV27 TGTGCCAGCAGTACGTGGGACGTAAATTCACCCCTCCACTTT CASSTWDVNSPLHF
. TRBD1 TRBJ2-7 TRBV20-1 TGCAGTGCGCGGACAGGCGACTCCTACGAGCAGTACTTC CSARTGDSYEQYF
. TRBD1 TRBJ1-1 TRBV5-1 TGCGCCAGCAGCTTATCGACAGGGGGCTGGGGGACTGAAGCTTTCTTT CASSLSTGGWGTEAFF
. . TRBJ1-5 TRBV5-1 TGCGCCAGCAGCTTGGACGCTTATAGCAATCAGCCCCAGCATTTT CASSLDAYSNQPQHF
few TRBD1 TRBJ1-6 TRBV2 TGTGCCAGCAGTCTACAGGGGCAAGGCTCCTATAATTCACCCCTCCACTTT CASSLQGQGSYNSPLHF
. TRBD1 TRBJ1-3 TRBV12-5 TGTGCTAGTGGTTTAGGGGGCACCTCTGGAAACACCATATATTTT CASGLGGTSGNTIYF
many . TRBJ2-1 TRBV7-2 TGTGCCAGCAGACCCCCTGGGACTGAGCAGTTCTTC CASRPPGTEQFF
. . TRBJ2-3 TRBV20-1 TGCAGTGCTAGAGATCGGACGGGAGCTGGCGCAGATACGCAGTATTTT CSARDRTGAGADTQYF
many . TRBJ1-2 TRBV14 TGTGCCAGCAGCCAAGATTTGGGGGCGGGGTATGGCTACACCTTC CASSQDLGAGYGYTF
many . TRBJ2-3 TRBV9 TGTGCCAGCAGCGTTTCTCCTAGATCCCCAGATACGCAGTATTTT CASSVSPRSPDTQYF
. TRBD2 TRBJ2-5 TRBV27 TGTGCCAGCAGTTCCATAGCGGGGTCACAAGAGACCCAGTACTTC CASSSIAGSQETQYF
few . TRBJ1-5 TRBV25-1 TGTGCCAGCAGTGCCAACAGGGTGGGTCAGCCCCAGCATTTT CASSANRVGQPQHF
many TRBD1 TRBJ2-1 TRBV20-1 TGCAGTGCTACCTTAGGGGGCTCGCCCTACAATGAGCAGTTCTTC CSATLGGSPYNEQFF
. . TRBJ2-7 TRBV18 TGTGCCAGCTCACCGGGGCAATCAGTCGTCTGCAAGCAGTACTTC CASSPGQSVVCKQYF
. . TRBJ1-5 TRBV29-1 TGCAGCGTCCGTTTCGGCGGCAATCGGCCCCAGCATTTT CSVRFGGNRPQHF
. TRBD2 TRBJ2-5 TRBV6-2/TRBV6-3 TGTGCCAGCAGTCCTAGCGGGGGGGCCGTAAAGACCCAGTACTTC CASSPSGGAVKTQYF
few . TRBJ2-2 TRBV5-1 TGCGCCAGCAGCTTGACGTTTATCAGGGATTGGGACACCGGGGAGCTGTTTTTT CASSLTFIRDWDTGELFF
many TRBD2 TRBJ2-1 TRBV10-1 TGCGCCAGCTGGACTGCGCGGGGGGGTATGTGGAATGAGCAGTTCTTC CASWTARGGMWNEQFF
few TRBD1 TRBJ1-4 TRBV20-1 TGCAGTGCTAGAGATCCCCAGGGGGTTGAGGAAAAACTGTTTTTT CSARDPQGVEEKLFF
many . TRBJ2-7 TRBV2 TGTGCCAGCACCATAGAACAGGGATACGAGCAGTACTTC CASTIEQGYEQYF
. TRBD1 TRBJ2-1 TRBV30 TGTGCTCGGCGAGGGGGCACGGAAGAGACCCAGTTCTTC CARRGGTEETQFF
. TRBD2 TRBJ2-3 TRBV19 TGTGCCAGTAAACCGGGACTAGCAGTTGTCCCAGATACGCAGTATTTT CASKPGLAVVPDTQYF
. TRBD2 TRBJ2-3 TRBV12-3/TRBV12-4 TGTGCCAGCAGTTTGGCTAGCGGGAGAGCAGATACGCAGTATTTT CASSLASGRADTQYF
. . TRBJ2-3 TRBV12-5 TGTGCTAGTGGTTTGGGGGCCAGCCAGGATACGCAGTATTTT CASGLGASQDTQYF
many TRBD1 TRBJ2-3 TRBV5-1 TGCGCCAGCAGCTATGGACAGGCTTATACGCAGTATTTT CASSYGQAYTQYF
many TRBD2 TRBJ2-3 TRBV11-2 TGTGCCAGCAGCTTAGAAGCGGGGGTCGTCACAGATACGCAGTATTTT CASSLEAGVVTDTQYF
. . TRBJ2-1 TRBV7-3 TGTGCCAGCAGCTTAATAGGCCGATCAGACTACAATGAGCAGTTCTTC CASSLIGRSDYNEQFF
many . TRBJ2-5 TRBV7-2 TGTGCCACCGCCCTCAGAGAGGGGCGGTCGGAGACCCAGTACTTC CATALREGRSETQYF
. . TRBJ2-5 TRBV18 TGTGCCAGCTCACCACAAATCGACGGGGCAGAGACCCAGTACTTC CASSPQIDGAETQYF
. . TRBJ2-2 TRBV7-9 TGTGCCAGCAGCTCGGACGGGGCCGGGGAGCTGTTTTTT CASSSDGAGELFF
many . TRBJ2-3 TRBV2 TGTGCCAGCAGATTTTCTCGCACAGATACGCAGTATTTT CASRFSRTDTQYF
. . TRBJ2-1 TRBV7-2 TGTGCCAGCACCACCAGTGGTGGGGTCTACAATGAGCAGTTCTTC CASTTSGGVYNEQFF
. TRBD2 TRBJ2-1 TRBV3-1 TGTGCCAGCAGCCAAGTAGGAGCTAGCGGGGGATCCCACAATGAGCAGTTCTTC CASSQVGASGGSHNEQFF
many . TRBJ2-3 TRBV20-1 TGCAGTGCTAGAGTCTTGGGGGCACCCACAGATACGCAGTATTTT CSARVLGAPTDTQYF
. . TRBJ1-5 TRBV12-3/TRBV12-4 TGTGCCAGCAGTTTAGGGGACTTAAGCAATCAGCCCCAGCATTTT CASSLGDLSNQPQHF
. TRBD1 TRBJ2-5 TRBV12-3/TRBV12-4 TGTGCCAGCAGTTGGGGACAGGGGGCTCTGGAGACCCAGTACTTC CASSWGQGALETQYF
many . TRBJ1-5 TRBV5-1 TGCGCCAGCAGCTTGGAGGGGGTTGGCAATCAGCCCCAGCATTTT CASSLEGVGNQPQHF
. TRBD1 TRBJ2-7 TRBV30 TGTGCCTGGAACCCCGGGACAGGGAACTACGAGCAGTACTTC CAWNPGTGNYEQYF
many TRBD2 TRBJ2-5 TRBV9 TGTGCCAGCAGCTTTAGTAGCGGGGGATACCAAGAGACCCAGTACTTC CASSFSSGGYQETQYF
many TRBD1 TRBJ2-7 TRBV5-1 TGCGCCAGCAGCTTAGGGACAGCAATCACCTACGAGCAGTACTTC CASSLGTAITYEQYF
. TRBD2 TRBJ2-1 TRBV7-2 TGTGCCAGCAGCCCACTAGCGGGGGGCTATGAGCAGTTCTTC CASSPLAGGYEQFF
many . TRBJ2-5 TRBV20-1 TGCAGCTCAGGGCCAAAGGAGACCCAGTACTTC CSSGPKETQYF
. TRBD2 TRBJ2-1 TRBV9 TGTGCCAGCAGCACATCCGGGACTAGCGCCCGGGTGAGTGAGCAGTTCTTC CASSTSGTSARVSEQFF
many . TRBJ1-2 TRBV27 TGTGCCAGCAGACCATCGGGGCGTTACTCCGGGGGCTACACCTTC CASRPSGRYSGGYTF
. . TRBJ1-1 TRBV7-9 TGTGCCAGCAGCTTAACATATGTAAACACTGAAGCTTTCTTT CASSLTYVNTEAFF
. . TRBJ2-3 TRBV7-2 TGTGCCAGCAGCTTAACAGGTTCGGGCGGCGCAGATACGCAGTATTTT CASSLTGSGGADTQYF
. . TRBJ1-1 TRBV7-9 TGTGCCAGCAGCTTGGGTCTGGGGCGGACTGAAGCTTTCTTT CASSLGLGRTEAFF
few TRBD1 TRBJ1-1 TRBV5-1 TGCGCCAGCAGCTGGGGGGGACAGGAAGCTTTCTTT CASSWGGQEAFF
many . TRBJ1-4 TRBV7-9 TGTGCCAGCAGCTTAGTAGAGGAAAAACTGTTTTTT CASSLVEEKLFF
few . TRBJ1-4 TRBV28 TGTGCCAGCAGTCCCCCTAGGGGGAACAATGAAAAACTGTTTTTT CASSPPRGNNEKLFF